This T cell receptor (beta chain) was identified during a study of STAT5B mutations in CD4+ large granular lymphocyte leukemia. General observations from the study: 8/27 top patient clones versus 2/35 control clones were TRBV06-family. Main leukemic clonotypes were patient-specific, but 25% appeared at low frequency elsewhere. Patient CD4-sorted repertoires looked more clonal than healthy CD4+ repertoires, even without putative leukemic clones. The CD4+ versus CD8+ T-LGLL clonality difference may reflect limited sample size.

This table comes from immunoSEQ multiplex PCR, and its TCRdb copy is limited to in-frame clones, with some not included. Of roughly 30,000 clones listed, about two thirds were seen once; the top ten hold roughly 1%. The CDR3 runs 18 residues. The germline CDR1 and CDR2 sequences are SGHTA and FQGTGA. Trimming took 1 base from V and 0 from J; bases not matched to a gene: 6. A word on this clone: Its matching antigen is unknown.

The sequence came from a human donor in good health. The sequencing input was CD4+ T cells from blood buffy coats. V and J are TRBV7-3 and TRBJ2-7, with 13 bases matching TRBD2. CDR3: CASSLKGTSGATSYEQYF. The CDR3 coding sequence is TGTGCCAGCAGCTTAAAGGGGACTAGCGGGGCGACCTCCTACGAGCAGTACTTC.